One sample yielded the 5 T cell receptor beta chains listed below, sequenced in a study of blood T cell repertoires in COVID-19. Measured with immunoSEQ multiplex PCR; TCRdb has only the in-frame clones, and not every one. The table lists tens of thousands of clones, 89% of them singletons, with around 10% in the top ten. The source material was peripheral blood. The receptor set was obtained from a man aged 65-85 years with active or convalescent COVID-19.

The chain carries TRBV6-6 and TRBJ1-1; the match to TRBD1 covers 7 bases. Per germline, CDR1 MNHNY and CDR2 SVGAGI (reference sequence). The CDR3 sequence is 14 residues long. V was pared by 6 bases and J by 1 base, with 5 bases of the junction left unmatched. CDR3 loop: CASRPNRGNTEAFF. For the CDR3, the DNA is TGTGCCAGCAGACCTAACAGGGGGAACACTGAAGCTTTCTTT.

This chain connects TRBV24-1 to TRBJ2-3; D might be TRBD2 (5 bases). V lost 10 bases and J lost 4, with 8 bases in between. This CDR3 has 11 residues. Germline values: CDR1 KGHDR, CDR2 SFDVKD. CDR3 nucleotide sequence: TGTGCCACAAAGGACTCAGATACGCAGTATTTT. Amino acid sequence: CATKDSDTQYF.

The chain couples TRBV25-1 to TRBJ1-5; no definite D call. This CDR3 is built from 14 residues. The V gene's germline CDR1 is MGHDK and CDR2 SYGVNS. V shed 5 bases and J shed 7 bases, with 15 bases lying between them. The CDR3 DNA follows: TGTGCCAGCAGTCTTGGATCGGGAGAACAGCCCCAGCATTTT. This translates into CASSLGSGEQPQHF.

In its sample, this clone was seen a few times. The chain couples TRBV7-9 to TRBJ2-7; 10 positions match TRBD1. CDR1 is SEHNR and CDR2 is FQNEAQ in the germline V gene (reference sequence). With 5 bases clipped from V and 3 bases from J, the junction kept 10 bases outside the gene matches. This CDR3 is built from 16 residues. CDR3 DNA: TGTGCCAGCAGCATACAAAGGGACAGGGGTTTCTACGAGCAGTACTTC. Its protein is CASSIQRDRGFYEQYF.

CDR3 amino acids: CASSPSRQGGGDYGYTF. CDR3 bases: TGTGCCAGCTCACCATCGAGACAGGGGGGTGGAGACTATGGCTACACCTTC. The chain uses TRBV18 and TRBJ1-2; 9 nucleotides align to TRBD1. Unmatched junction bases numbered 10, after V lost 2 bases and J lost 3 bases. The CDR3 totals 17 residues. Germline assignment: CDR1 KGHSH and CDR2 LQKENI.